This TCR beta chain was captured by sequencing in a study of CD8+CD57+ T cells in acquired aplastic anemia. Study details: Sorted cells (CD4+ and CD8+) yielded DNA amounts that averaged 3.2 ug.

Researchers used genomic DNA as the template to profile TCR beta VDJ and CDR3. TCRdb re-called the reads through MiXCR, storing one row per CDR3 protein. The sample records around 200,000 distinct CDR3 sequences, nearly 50% being singletons. Patients picked for sequencing had shown CD8+CD57+ cell expansion detected by flow cytometry. The patients, all of them, had severe acquired aplastic anemia. There are 14 residues in the CDR3. Trimming left V 5 bases short and J 1 base short, with 11 bases between. Germline CDR1 is KGHDR and CDR2 is SFDVKD. This chain joins TRBV24-1 and TRBJ2-7, with D possibly TRBD1 on 6 matching bases. Source material: sorted CD4+, CD8+, or CD8+CD57+ T cells (not recorded which) from PBMCs. The receptor was derived from a human donor with aplastic anemia. DNA for the CDR3: TGTGCCACCAGTGCGTCAGGGGTTTCCTACGAGCAGTACTTC. Its translation is CATSASGVSYEQYF.